Below are 9 T cell receptor beta chains sequenced from a single sample in a study of blood T cell repertoires in COVID-19. The protocol was immunoSEQ multiplex PCR, while the TCRdb copy is restricted to in-frame clones and leaves out a portion. The table shows tens of thousands of clones, with 85% to 95% occurring only once. The sequenced sample consisted of peripheral blood. All receptors derive from a human donor with active COVID-19. The donor label of this sample is uncertain.

This clone has just one count. As DNA, the CDR3 is TGTGCCAGCAGTCTGGGGGCGTTAGACACTGAAGCTTTCTTT. This gives the protein CASSLGALDTEAFF. The chain joins TRBV28 to TRBJ1-1; a possible D gene is TRBD1 (6 bases). V was trimmed by 5 bases and J by 3 bases, leaving 13 bases between them. The CDR3 is 14 residues long. From germline, CDR1 is MDHEN and CDR2 SYDVKM.

The J gene is TRBJ2-7, the V gene TRBV3-1 (or the pseudogene TRBV3-2); D gene uncertain. Germline V gives CDR1 LGHDT, CDR2 YNNKEL (reference sequence). V was shortened by 2 bases and J by 5 bases, with 13 bases between the two germline ends. The CDR3 is 14 residues long. CDR3 nucleotide sequence: TGTGCCAGCAGCCAAACGGTTAGCAGCAACGAGCAGTACTTC. This codes for CASSQTVSSNEQYF.

This clone appeared a single time. The chain recombines TRBV19 with TRBJ2-2; possibly TRBD2 for D (5 bases). The CDR3 runs to 15 residues. V was shortened by 3 bases and J by 1 base, with 9 bases between the two germline ends. Per germline, CDR1 LNHDA and CDR2 SQIVND (reference sequence). DNA for the CDR3: TGTGCCAGTAGTATGGGCGGGCTGAACACCGGGGAGCTGTTTTTT. Its translation is CASSMGGLNTGELFF.

The J gene is TRBJ2-6, the V gene TRBV10-3; TRBD1 is a possible D gene (5 bases). The V gene's germline CDR1 is ENHRY and CDR2 SYGVKD. This CDR3 region has 14 residues. Trimming pared 4 bases from V and 2 bases from J, leaving 6 bases between. In DNA form, the CDR3 reads TGTGCCATCAGTGCAGGGACTGGGGCCAACGTCCTGACTTTC. It yields the protein CAISAGTGANVLTF.

The CDR3 nucleotides are TGTGCCAGCAGCTCGGACACACAAGAGACCCAGTACTTC. Its protein product is CASSSDTQETQYF. The rearrangement uses TRBV5-6 and TRBJ2-5, with D possibly TRBD1 on 5 matching bases. Germline lookup yields CDR1 SGHDT and CDR2 YYEEEE. The V gene lost 3 bases and the J gene lost 2 bases, with 8 bases spanning the gap. The CDR3 loop spans 13 amino acids.

V and J are TRBV9 and TRBJ2-3; 8 positions agree with TRBD2. Germline values: CDR1 SGDLS, CDR2 YYNGEE. This CDR3 has 18 residues. The junction had 15 bases not matched to a gene; V was cut back by 4 bases and J by 2 bases. The CDR3 DNA is TGTGCCAGCAGCCATCTAGCAACGGCGGGGGGTCCCACAGATACGCAGTATTTT. It translates to CASSHLATAGGPTDTQYF.

The CDR3 nucleotides read TGTGCCAGCAGCCCCCTTGACCGACTAGCGGGGGTAGATACGCAGTATTTT. It is translated as CASSPLDRLAGVDTQYF. The chain employs TRBV4-2 and TRBJ2-3; 12 positions agree with TRBD2. The CDR3 totals 17 residues. Trimming at V came to 4 bases and at J to 5 bases, leaving 10 bases not matched to a gene. The germline V gene has CDR1 LGHNA and CDR2 YNFKEQ.

This chain connects TRBV6-5 to TRBJ1-1; 9 nucleotides agree with TRBD1. Germline CDR1 is MNHEY and CDR2 is SVGAGI. There are 14 residues in the CDR3. V lost 7 bases and J lost 6; bases outside the gene matches: 9. The CDR3, as DNA: TGTGCCAGCACGGGACAGGGTACCTGGCCTGAAGCTTTCTTT. This codes for CASTGQGTWPEAFF.

This chain uses TRBV9 with TRBJ1-2; D is perhaps TRBD1 (6 bases). Germline V gene lookup returns CDR1 SGDLS and CDR2 YYNGEE. The germline V and J ends were trimmed by 0 bases and 8 bases, with 14 bases remaining between them. CDR3 length equals 14 residues. CDR3: CASSVAVGADGYTF. The CDR3 DNA reads as TGTGCCAGCAGCGTAGCTGTGGGGGCGGACGGCTACACCTTC.